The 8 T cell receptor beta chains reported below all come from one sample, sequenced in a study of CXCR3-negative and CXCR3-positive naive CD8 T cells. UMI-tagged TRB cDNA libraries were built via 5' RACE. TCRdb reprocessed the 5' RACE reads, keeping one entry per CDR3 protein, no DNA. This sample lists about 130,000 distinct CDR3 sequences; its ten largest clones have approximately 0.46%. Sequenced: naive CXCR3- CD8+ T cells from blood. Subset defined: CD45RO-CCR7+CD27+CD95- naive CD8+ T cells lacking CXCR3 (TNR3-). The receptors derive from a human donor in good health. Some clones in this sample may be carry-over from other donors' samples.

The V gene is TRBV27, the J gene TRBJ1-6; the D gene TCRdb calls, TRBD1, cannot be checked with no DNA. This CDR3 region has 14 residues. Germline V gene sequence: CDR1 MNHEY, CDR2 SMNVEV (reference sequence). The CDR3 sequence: CASSPGQAVGPLHF.

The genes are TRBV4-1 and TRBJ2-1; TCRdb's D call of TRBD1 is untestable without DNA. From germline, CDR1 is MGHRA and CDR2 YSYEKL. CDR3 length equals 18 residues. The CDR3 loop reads CASSQDGGRGSSYNEQFF.

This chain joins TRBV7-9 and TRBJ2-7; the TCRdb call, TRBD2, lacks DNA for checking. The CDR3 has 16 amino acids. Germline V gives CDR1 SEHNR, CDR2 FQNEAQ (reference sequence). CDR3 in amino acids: CASSSRTSYFSYEQYF.

CDR3 amino acids: CASSLGGMNTEALF. V is TRBV5-1 and J is TRBJ1-1. In germline, CDR1 is SGHRS, CDR2 YFSETQ. The CDR3 sequence is 14 residues long.

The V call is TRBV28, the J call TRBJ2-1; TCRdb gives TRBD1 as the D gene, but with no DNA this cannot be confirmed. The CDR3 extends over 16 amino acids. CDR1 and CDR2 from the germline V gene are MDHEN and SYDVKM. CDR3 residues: CASSPVGGQGHNEQFF.

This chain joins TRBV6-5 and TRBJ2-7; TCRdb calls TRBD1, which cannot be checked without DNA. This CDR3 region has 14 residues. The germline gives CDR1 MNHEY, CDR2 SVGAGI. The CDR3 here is CASSYTGQWYEQYF.

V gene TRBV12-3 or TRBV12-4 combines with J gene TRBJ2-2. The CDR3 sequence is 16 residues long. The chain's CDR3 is CASSSPGGSNTGELFF.

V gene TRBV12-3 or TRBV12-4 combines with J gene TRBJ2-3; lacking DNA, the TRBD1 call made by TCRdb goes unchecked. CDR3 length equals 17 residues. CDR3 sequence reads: CASSFTSGVKGTDTQYF.